This entry concerns a single T cell receptor beta chain. The source of the sample is a study of blood T cell repertoires in COVID-19. Across the study: Both acute and convalescent COVID-19 samples were obtained from the United States, Italy and Spain. The cDNA or gDNA used as material had been derived from T cells, B-cell-depleted T cells, or PBMCs.

This CDR3 region has 16 residues. Trimming took 6 bases from V and 4 from J; bases not matched to a gene: 6. Germline V lookup: CDR1 LNHDA, CDR2 SQIVND (reference sequence). Data came from immunoSEQ multiplex PCR; TCRdb stores just in-frame clones and leaves some out. The data show under 350,000 clones, about 89% seen once. The study drew participants aged about 18 to 89 years from 24 US areas. The V call is TRBV19, the J call TRBJ2-2, with 12 positions matching TRBD2. The specimen was PBMCs or T cells enriched from blood (not recorded which). This TCR derives from a woman between 18 and 30 years old who had recovered from COVID-19. The CDR3 coding sequence is TGTGCCAGTAGGCTACTAGCGGGGGGTCCCACCGGGGAGCTGTTTTTT. Translation gives CASRLLAGGPTGELFF. The whole variable domain, remainder taken from reference TRBV19 and TRBJ2-2, is DGGITQSPKYLFRKEGQNVTLSCEQNLNHDAMYWYRQDPGQGLRLIYYSQIVNDFQKGDIAEGYSVSREKKESFPLTVTSAQKNPTAFYLCASRLLAGGPTGELFFGEGSRLTVL.